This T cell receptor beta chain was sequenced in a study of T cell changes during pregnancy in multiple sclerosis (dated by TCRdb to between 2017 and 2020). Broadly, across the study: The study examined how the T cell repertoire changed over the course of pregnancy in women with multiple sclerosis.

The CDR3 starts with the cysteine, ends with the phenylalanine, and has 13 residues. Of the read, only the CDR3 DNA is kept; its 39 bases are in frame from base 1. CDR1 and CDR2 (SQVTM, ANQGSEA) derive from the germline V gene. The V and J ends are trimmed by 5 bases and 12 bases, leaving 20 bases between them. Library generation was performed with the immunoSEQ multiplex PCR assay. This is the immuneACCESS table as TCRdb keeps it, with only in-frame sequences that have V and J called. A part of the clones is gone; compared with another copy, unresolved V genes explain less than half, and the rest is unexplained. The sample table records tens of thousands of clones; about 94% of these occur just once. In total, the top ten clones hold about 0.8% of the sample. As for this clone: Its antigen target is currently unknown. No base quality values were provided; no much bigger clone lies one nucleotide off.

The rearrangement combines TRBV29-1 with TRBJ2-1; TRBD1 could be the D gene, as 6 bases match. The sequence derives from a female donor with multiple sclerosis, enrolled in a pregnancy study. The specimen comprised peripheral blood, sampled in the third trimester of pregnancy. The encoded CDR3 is CSVTNPTGNSQFF. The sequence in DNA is TGCAGCGTTACGAACCCTACAGGGAATTCGCAGTTCTTC.